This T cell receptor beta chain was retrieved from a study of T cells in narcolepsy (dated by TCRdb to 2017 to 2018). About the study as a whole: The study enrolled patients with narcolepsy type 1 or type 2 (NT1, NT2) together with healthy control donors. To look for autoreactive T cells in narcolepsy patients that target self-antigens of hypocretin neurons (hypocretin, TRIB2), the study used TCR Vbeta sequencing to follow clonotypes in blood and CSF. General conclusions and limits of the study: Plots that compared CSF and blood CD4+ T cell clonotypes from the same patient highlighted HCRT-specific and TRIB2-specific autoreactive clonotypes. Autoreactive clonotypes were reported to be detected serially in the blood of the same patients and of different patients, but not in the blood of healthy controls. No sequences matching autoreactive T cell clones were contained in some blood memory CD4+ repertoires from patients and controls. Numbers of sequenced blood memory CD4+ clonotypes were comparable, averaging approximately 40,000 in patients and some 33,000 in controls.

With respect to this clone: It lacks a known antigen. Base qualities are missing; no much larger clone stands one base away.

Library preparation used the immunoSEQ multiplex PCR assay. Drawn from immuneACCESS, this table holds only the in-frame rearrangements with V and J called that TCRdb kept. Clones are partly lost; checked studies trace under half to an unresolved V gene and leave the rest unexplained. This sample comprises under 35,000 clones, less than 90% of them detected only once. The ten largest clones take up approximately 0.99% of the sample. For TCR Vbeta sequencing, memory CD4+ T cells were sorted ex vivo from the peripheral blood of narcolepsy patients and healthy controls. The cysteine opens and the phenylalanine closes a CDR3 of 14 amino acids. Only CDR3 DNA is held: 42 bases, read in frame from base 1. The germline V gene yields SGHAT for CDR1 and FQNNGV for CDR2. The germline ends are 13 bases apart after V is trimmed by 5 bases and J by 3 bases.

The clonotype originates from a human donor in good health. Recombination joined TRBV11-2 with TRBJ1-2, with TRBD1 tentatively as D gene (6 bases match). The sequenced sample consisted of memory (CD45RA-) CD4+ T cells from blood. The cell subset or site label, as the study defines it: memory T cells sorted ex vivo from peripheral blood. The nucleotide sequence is TGTGCCAGCAGCCAACATACAGGGTACTATGGCTACACCTTC. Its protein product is CASSQHTGYYGYTF.